This TCR beta chain was recorded in a study of OX40 agonist ivuxolimab in advanced cancers. This clone was observed a single time. Measured with immunoSEQ multiplex PCR; TCRdb has only the in-frame clones, and not every one. Of tens of thousands of clones in the sample, 80% to 90% were seen once. This CDR3 has 16 amino acids. Trimming cost V 0 bases and J 2 bases; bases outside gene matches: 6. CDR1 and CDR2 (germline): MGHRA, YSYEKL. This specimen consisted of CD4+ or CD8+ T cells sorted from blood, obtained in a trial of the OX40 agonist ivuxolimab. The TCR sequence derives from an adult with an advanced solid tumor such as melanoma, head and neck, liver or kidney cancer. The chain joins TRBV4-1 to TRBJ1-1; 7 bases fit TRBD1. CDR3 residues: CASSQDRQGGNTEAFF. The DNA of the CDR3 is TGCGCCAGCAGCCAAGATAGGCAGGGGGGAAACACTGAAGCTTTCTTT.